One sample yielded the 4 T cell receptor beta chains listed below, sequenced in a study of response to subunit inactivated influenza vaccine (dated by TCRdb to 2016 to 2019). The library was made by RT-PCR. The listed sequencing device is Illumina HiSeq 2500. The public sequencing data were trimmed at Q25 with fastp and processed into clonotypes with MiXCR by TCRdb, which kept only in-frame beta chains. Entries that share a CDR3 protein sequence are merged under the most common genes and DNA. Across this sample there are 550,000 to 800,000 distinct CDR3 sequences, with about 14% seen only once. Around 6.5% of the sample is taken by the ten largest. The material was PBMCs from blood, obtained roughly 2 weeks before vaccination. Receptor source: a man aged 50-60 years who received an inactivated influenza vaccine. Donor details come from another sample of the same person, matched by shared clones.

This clonotype turned up a few times. The J gene is TRBJ2-2, the V gene TRBV24-1; D perhaps matches TRBD2 (5 bases). V dropped 7 bases and J dropped 2 bases, with 16 bases sitting between them. The CDR3 is 16 amino acids. Germline CDR1 KGHDR, CDR2 SFDVKD. Here the CDR3 DNA reads TGTGCCACCAGCTCTATCAGCGGAACTAACACCGGGGAGCTGTTTTTT. Encoded protein: CATSSISGTNTGELFF.

The rearrangement links TRBV6-5 to TRBJ2-5; 14 bases map to TRBD2. V lost 4 bases, J lost 5 bases, and 12 bases stayed unmatched. The V gene's germline CDR1 is MNHEY and CDR2 SVGAGI. This CDR3 spans 18 amino acids. The CDR3: CASSFPLTSGGASETQYF. CDR3 DNA sequence: TGTGCCAGCAGTTTCCCATTGACTAGCGGGGGGGCATCGGAGACCCAGTACTTC.

This clonotype was detected a few times. The rearrangement links TRBV3-1 to TRBJ2-4; weak D call: TRBD2 (5 bases). Germline V gene data show CDR1 as LGHDT and CDR2 as YNNKEL (reference sequence). This CDR3 spans 15 amino acids. The V end was cut by 1 base, the J end by 3 bases, with 10 bases between. The CDR3 sequence is CASSQVSEVKNIQYF. DNA of the CDR3: TGTGCCAGCAGCCAAGTTAGCGAAGTCAAAAACATTCAGTACTTC.

This clonotype was seen more than once but under ten times. The genes are TRBV5-1 and TRBJ1-2, with 7 nucleotides matching TRBD1. From germline, CDR1 is SGHRS and CDR2 YFSETQ. The junction had 6 bases not matched to a gene; V was cut back by 4 bases and J by 0 bases. This CDR3 contains 15 residues. CDR3 nucleotide sequence: TGCGCCAGCAGCCCTAGGGGGCGGACTAACTATGGCTACACCTTC. It yields the protein CASSPRGRTNYGYTF.